These T cell receptor beta chains were read from a single sample in a study of cytomegalovirus exposure and HLA in healthy donors. TCRdb's copy holds only in-frame clones and misses some; the assay was immunoSEQ multiplex PCR. Here the sample spans approximately 200,000 clones, approximately 87% being singletons. The specimen sequenced was PBMCs. The receptors come from a human donor in good health. Each CDR3 is given with its conserved first and last residue. Fields, in order: V gene, D gene, clone size, J gene, CDR3 protein, CDR3 DNA. D genes are given only for firm matches. The size entry is marked missing in some rows and otherwise reads once, few, many or a size class.

>TRBV5-1|TRBD1|.|TRBJ2-1
CASSWGGQGSNEQFF
TGCGCCAGCAGCTGGGGGGGACAGGGGTCGAATGAGCAGTTCTTC
>TRBV30|.|.|TRBJ1-3
CAWSPVGNTIYF
TGTGCCTGGAGTCCGGTAGGAAACACCATATATTTT
>TRBV4-3|TRBD1|.|TRBJ2-2
CASSQTPGQGSGELFF
TGCGCCAGCAGCCAGACTCCGGGACAGGGGTCCGGGGAGCTGTTTTTT
>TRBV10-3|.|.|TRBJ2-7
CAISPGRREKKEGYEQYF
TGTGCCATCAGCCCGGGCCGTCGGGAGAAAAAGGAAGGCTACGAGCAGTACTTC
>TRBV7-8|TRBD1|few|TRBJ1-4
CASSLGQGREKLFF
TGTGCCAGCAGCTTAGGACAGGGCCGGGAAAAACTGTTTTTT
>TRBV12-5|TRBD2|.|TRBJ2-1
CASGLGLADYNEQFF
TGTGCTAGTGGTTTGGGACTAGCGGACTACAATGAGCAGTTCTTC
>TRBV6-1|.|.|TRBJ2-7
CATSQAGSPYEQYF
TGTGCCACCTCCCAGGCGGGGTCCCCCTACGAGCAGTACTTC
>TRBV5-1|.|once|TRBJ2-5
CASSPGAGTGIETQYF
TGCGCCAGCAGCCCCGGAGCCGGGACTGGGATAGAGACCCAGTACTTC
>TRBV28|.|.|TRBJ2-1
CATDGGYNEQFF
TGTGCTACCGATGGCGGCTACAATGAGCAGTTCTTC
>TRBV2|TRBD1|.|TRBJ2-3
CASSAQDRAADTQYF
TGTGCCAGCAGTGCCCAGGACAGGGCTGCAGATACGCAGTATTTT
>TRBV9|TRBD2|.|TRBJ2-3
CASSGTSGTSTDTQYF
TGTGCCAGCAGCGGGACTAGCGGGACTAGCACAGATACGCAGTATTTT
>TRBV2|.|.|TRBJ1-4
CASRYTGRGNEKLFF
TGTGCCAGCAGATACACCGGGCGGGGTAATGAAAAACTGTTTTTT
>TRBV19|.|.|TRBJ2-7
CASRRSSVVLNEQYF
TGTGCCAGTAGGAGGTCAAGTGTTGTTCTAAACGAGCAGTACTTC
>TRBV7-2|.|.|TRBJ2-1
CASSFHWGEAYNEQFF
TGTGCCAGCAGCTTCCATTGGGGGGAGGCCTACAATGAGCAGTTCTTC
>TRBV30|.|once|TRBJ2-2
CAWSATSLRATGELFF
TGTGCCTGGAGTGCAACAAGCCTCAGGGCAACCGGGGAGCTGTTTTTT
>TRBV7-9|TRBD1|once|TRBJ2-7
CASSLVGTDKQYF
TGTGCCAGCAGCTTAGTGGGGACAGATAAGCAGTACTTC
>TRBV30|TRBD2|.|TRBJ2-1
CAWAGLAATYNEQFF
TGTGCCTGGGCTGGACTAGCGGCTACCTACAATGAGCAGTTCTTC
>TRBV28|TRBD1|.|TRBJ1-5
CASTRQGPYNQPQHF
TGTGCCAGCACGCGACAGGGCCCTTATAATCAGCCCCAGCATTTT
>TRBV7-9|TRBD2|.|TRBJ2-1
CSSSSRTSGTTDEQFF
TGTTCCAGCAGCTCCCGGACTAGCGGGACGACCGATGAGCAGTTCTTC
>TRBV5-1|TRBD2|.|TRBJ2-1
CASSARRGGDTQGNEQFF
TGCGCCAGCAGCGCAAGACGGGGGGGGGACACTCAAGGGAATGAGCAGTTCTTC
>TRBV6-1|.|once|TRBJ1-4
CASSGRGAGDEKLFF
TGTGCCAGCAGTGGAAGAGGGGCAGGGGATGAAAAACTGTTTTTT
>TRBV6-1|.|few|TRBJ2-5
CASWASRHEETQYF
TGTGCCAGCTGGGCGTCCAGACACGAAGAGACCCAGTACTTC
>TRBV6-5|TRBD1|.|TRBJ1-1
CASSYNSDREAFF
TGTGCCAGCAGTTACAACTCGGACAGGGAAGCTTTCTTT
>TRBV5-1|TRBD1|.|TRBJ1-3
CASSRDRAYSGNTIYF
TGCGCCAGCAGTAGAGACAGGGCTTACTCTGGAAACACCATATATTTT
>TRBV27|TRBD2|.|TRBJ2-3
CASSLSSGSPPDTQYF
TGTGCCAGCAGTTTATCTAGCGGGAGCCCCCCAGATACGCAGTATTTT
>TRBV10-3|TRBD1|.|TRBJ1-5
CATSYGTGDQPQHF
TGTGCCACTTCCTACGGGACAGGGGATCAGCCCCAGCATTTT
>TRBV9|.|few|TRBJ2-5
CASSAASQGPQETQYF
TGTGCCAGCAGCGCTGCCAGCCAGGGGCCCCAAGAGACCCAGTACTTC